The 21 T cell receptor beta chains in this list originate from one sample, sequenced in a study of T cell changes during pregnancy in multiple sclerosis (dated by TCRdb to 2018 to 2020). Library creation used the immunoSEQ multiplex PCR assay. TCRdb mirrors the immuneACCESS table, restricted to in-frame sequences. Some clones are absent from its copies; in checked studies, under half trace to an unresolved V gene, and the reason for the others is unknown. In this sample the table shows about 66,000 clones, 91% of which occur a single time. The ten largest clonotypes hold less than 6% of the sample. The specimen was CD8+ T cells from peripheral blood mononuclear cells, collected before pregnancy. The source of these receptors is a female donor with multiple sclerosis, enrolled in a pregnancy study.

The chain recombines TRBV10-1 with TRBJ1-6; D is ambiguous. Trimming took off 3 bases at V and 9 bases at J, with 12 bases between the two ends. CDR3 length: 14 amino acids. Looked up from germline, CDR1 is WNHNN and CDR2 is SYGVQD (reference sequence). The CDR3 loop reads CASSEPGIGSPLHF. CDR3 nucleotide sequence: TGCGCCAGCAGTGAACCCGGGATCGGTTCACCCCTCCACTTT.

The chain employs TRBV6-6 and TRBJ1-2; no clear D gene. The CDR3 extends over 12 amino acids. With 6 bases removed from V and 7 bases from J, the gap between germline ends came to 12 bases. From germline, CDR1 is MNHNY and CDR2 SVGAGI (reference sequence). DNA of the CDR3: TGTGCCAGCAGCGACCTAGGGAGTGGCTACACCTTC. It codes for CASSDLGSGYTF.

The CDR3 sequence is CASSYGQFEAFF. CDR3 DNA: TGTGCCAGCAGTTACGGGCAGTTTGAAGCTTTCTTT. This chain links TRBV6-6 with TRBJ1-1; D is uncertain. From germline, CDR1 is MNHNY and CDR2 SVGAGI (reference sequence). The CDR3 covers 12 residues. V dropped 2 bases and J dropped 7 bases, with 8 bases sitting between them.

The V call is TRBV7-2, the J call TRBJ2-1; 7 bases fit TRBD2. CDR1 and CDR2 from the germline V gene are SGHTA and FQGNSA. J gave up 9 bases and V 5 bases, and 22 bases lay outside the gene matches. The CDR3 extends over 18 amino acids. The CDR3 region is CASSPLARPGTTTIEQFF. The CDR3 DNA reads as TGTGCCAGCAGCCCTTTGGCGCGGCCCGGGACTACTACTATTGAGCAGTTCTTC.

V usage is TRBV19 and J usage is TRBJ1-1; no clear D gene. The CDR3 runs 15 residues. V gave up 3 bases and J gave up 3 bases, with 14 bases separating them. Germline V CDR1 and CDR2: LNHDA, SQIVND (reference sequence). The CDR3 spells CASSMTGALDTEAFF. CDR3 DNA sequence: TGTGCCAGTAGTATGACCGGAGCTCTAGACACTGAAGCTTTCTTT.

The V gene is TRBV27, the J gene TRBJ2-5; TRBD1 matches 11 bases. CDR3 length equals 15 residues. CDR1 MNHEY and CDR2 SMNVEV come from the germline V gene (reference sequence). V trimming: 5 bases; J trimming: 5 bases; junction bases outside the gene matches: 7. The CDR3, as DNA: TGTGCCAGCAGTCTTGGACAGGGGGCCAGGGAGACCCAGTACTTC. Its translation is CASSLGQGARETQYF.

The genes are TRBV4-1 and TRBJ1-2; D is possibly TRBD1 (6 bases). The V and J ends lost 3 bases and 3 bases respectively, with 8 bases between them. Germline CDR1 is MGHRA and CDR2 is YSYEKL. The CDR3 runs to 13 residues. The CDR3 DNA sequence: TGCGCCAGCAGCCAGGGGGCTGACTATGGCTACACCTTC. Its protein is CASSQGADYGYTF.

V gene TRBV7-9 combines with J gene TRBJ2-6, with 7 bases aligning to TRBD2. Trimming removed 5 bases from V and 0 bases from J; junction bases left unmatched: 7. Germline V gene data show CDR1 as SEHNR and CDR2 as FQNEAQ (reference sequence). CDR3 size: 17 residues. CDR3 in amino acids: CASSPLASFSGANVLTF. The DNA for the CDR3 is TGTGCCAGCAGCCCACTAGCGAGCTTCTCTGGGGCCAACGTCCTGACTTTC.

This chain connects TRBV4-1 to TRBJ2-2; D not certain. This CDR3 is built from 16 residues. Deletions cut 3 bases from V and 3 bases from J, with 14 bases between. Germline assignment: CDR1 MGHRA and CDR2 YSYEKL. The CDR3, as DNA: TGCGCCAGCAGCCATATGACTGGCTTGGACACCGGGGAGCTGTTTTTT. Translation: CASSHMTGLDTGELFF.

The rearrangement links TRBV10-3 to TRBJ2-7; 12 bases fit TRBD1. Per germline, CDR1 ENHRY and CDR2 SYGVKD. CDR3 length: 14 amino acids. V dropped 7 bases and J dropped 7; count of bases not matched to a gene: 8. The CDR3 coding sequence is TGTGCCATCACCGGCGGGACAGGGGGCCGGGAGCAGTACTTC. Amino acid sequence: CAITGGTGGREQYF.

The chain has TRBV7-8 and TRBJ2-5, with D possibly matching TRBD1 (5 bases). CDR1 is SGHVS and CDR2 is FQNEAQ in the germline V gene. The CDR3 extends over 15 amino acids. Trimming shortened V by 5 bases and J by 1 base, and 14 bases separated the two germline ends. This CDR3 reads CASSPNPGSQETQYF. CDR3 bases: TGTGCCAGCAGCCCCAACCCAGGGTCCCAAGAGACCCAGTACTTC.

The chain combines TRBV19 with TRBJ2-1, with D perhaps TRBD1 (5 bases). The CDR3 sequence is 14 residues long. V dropped 3 bases and J dropped 8 bases, with 14 bases sitting between them. Germline loops: CDR1 LNHDA, CDR2 SQIVND (reference sequence). CDR3 sequence: CASSILVGLDEQFF. In nucleotides, the CDR3 is TGTGCCAGTAGTATTTTGGTGGGGCTAGATGAGCAGTTCTTC.

The chain joins TRBV5-4 to TRBJ2-1; D remains ambiguous. Germline assignment: CDR1 SGHNT and CDR2 YYREEE (reference sequence). The CDR3 runs 13 residues. V was shortened by 1 base and J by 4 bases, with 6 bases between the two germline ends. The CDR3 here is CASSLSEYNEQFF. In DNA, the CDR3 is TGTGCCAGCAGCTTGTCGGAGTACAATGAGCAGTTCTTC.

This chain connects TRBV30 to TRBJ1-5; maybe TRBD1 (5 bases). The germline CDR1 and CDR2 sequences are GTSNPN and SVGIG (reference sequence). Trimming shortened V by 4 bases and J by 1 base, and 14 bases separated the two germline ends. The CDR3 loop spans 15 amino acids. The CDR3 sequence is CAWTRGVGSNQPQHF. The CDR3 coding sequence is TGTGCCTGGACCCGGGGGGTTGGGAGCAATCAGCCCCAGCATTTT.

The chain carries TRBV4-1 and TRBJ1-1, with 8 bases aligning to TRBD1. V lost 0 bases and J lost 6; bases outside the gene matches: 6. CDR3 length: 15 residues. Germline-derived CDR1 and CDR2 are MGHRA and YSYEKL. The CDR3 DNA sequence: TGCGCCAGCAGCCAAGATGGACAGGGTAGGCCTGAAGCTTTCTTT. It specifies CASSQDGQGRPEAFF.

The V call is TRBV4-1, the J call TRBJ1-1; D is uncertain. The CDR3 sequence is 14 residues long. The V gene's germline CDR1 is MGHRA and CDR2 YSYEKL. The ends were cut back, 0 bases at V and 6 bases at J, with 11 bases in the middle. The DNA for the CDR3 is TGCGCCAGCAGCCAAGAGAGCGGTGGCCCTGAAGCTTTCTTT. It is translated as CASSQESGGPEAFF.

The rearrangement links TRBV7-3 to TRBJ2-3; the match to TRBD1 covers 10 bases. This CDR3 is 14 amino acids long. V was pared by 3 bases and J by 5 bases, with 2 bases of the junction left unmatched. CDR1 is SGHTA, CDR2 FQGTGA, per germline. CDR3 sequence (DNA): TGTGCCAGCAGCTTGACAGGGGGCCAAGATACGCAGTATTTT. Protein product: CASSLTGGQDTQYF. Combining the CDR3 with reference TRBV7-3 and TRBJ2-3 gives the whole variable domain GAGVSQTPSNKVTEKGKYVELRCDPISGHTALYWYRQSLGQGPEFLIYFQGTGAADDSGLPNDRFFAVRPEGSVSTLKIQRTERGDSAVYLCASSLTGGQDTQYFGPGTRLTVL.

This rearrangement joins TRBV11-2 to TRBJ1-1; 7 nucleotides align to TRBD1. Germline CDR1 reads SGHAT; CDR2 reads FQNNGV. Trimming at V came to 5 bases and at J to 6 bases, leaving 9 bases not matched to a gene. The CDR3 is 14 amino acids. The CDR3 sequence is CASSPTGALSEAFF. The CDR3 DNA reads as TGTGCCAGCAGCCCAACAGGGGCCCTATCTGAAGCTTTCTTT.

J is TRBJ2-7 and V is TRBV5-6, with 9 bases identical to TRBD1. V shed 7 bases and J 7 bases; nucleotides not matched to a gene: 9. Germline CDR1 reads SGHDT; CDR2 reads YYEEEE. The length of the CDR3 is 13 residues. CDR3 nucleotides: TGTGCCAGCTGTACAGGGGGCACTTGGGAGCAGTACTTC. It is translated as CASCTGGTWEQYF.

This chain joins TRBV6-6 and TRBJ2-3; tentatively, D is TRBD2 (6 bases). V was cut by 2 bases and J by 5 bases, with 14 bases left in between. Germline CDR1 MNHNY, CDR2 SVGAGI (reference sequence). The CDR3 sequence is 15 residues long. The CDR3: CASSYPEGPEDTQYF. The CDR3 coding sequence is TGTGCCAGCAGTTACCCGGAGGGCCCCGAAGATACGCAGTATTTT.

This rearrangement joins TRBV5-4 to TRBJ2-1, with 11 bases fitting TRBD2. The V gene end was trimmed by 5 bases and the J gene end by 4 bases; junction bases not matched to a gene: 5. CDR1 SGHNT and CDR2 YYREEE come from the germline V gene (reference sequence). The CDR3 extends over 15 amino acids. The CDR3 sequence is CASRPSGGLYNEQFF. CDR3 sequence (DNA): TGTGCCAGCAGACCTAGCGGGGGGCTGTACAATGAGCAGTTCTTC.